This T cell receptor beta chain was sequenced for a study of blood T cell repertoires in COVID-19. This clone has a single count. Using immunoSEQ multiplex PCR, the repertoire was profiled, and TCRdb retains in-frame clones only, with some absent. Here the sample spans 490,000 or so clones, 70% to 90% being singletons. In germline, CDR1 is LNHDA, CDR2 SQIVND (reference sequence). Trimming took 6 bases from V and 2 from J, leaving 14 bases between them. The CDR3 sequence is 15 residues long. The J gene is TRBJ1-3, the V gene TRBV19; perhaps TRBD1 as D (5 bases). The sample was PBMCs or T cells enriched from blood (not recorded which). The TCR was taken from a woman in her thirties or forties who had recovered from COVID-19. The CDR3 DNA reads as TGTGCCAGTAGCCCGGAGTCAGGGACTGGAAACACCATATATTTT. This sequence encodes CASSPESGTGNTIYF.